A selection of T cell receptor beta chains follows, all from one sample in a study of metastatic and nonmetastatic thyroid tumors. TCRdb re-called the PCR reads with MiXCR. The sample records about 17,000 clones, 34% being singletons. The sequenced material came from tumor tissue. The receptors originated from a female donor with papillary thyroid cancer or a benign thyroid nodule (not recorded which). Some clones in this sample may be carry-over from other donors' samples. Each CDR3 is given with its conserved first and last residue. Each record gives: J gene, D gene, clone size, V gene, CDR3 DNA, CDR3 protein. D genes are given only for firm matches. A row's size may be missing; if present it is once, few, many or a size class.

j_call: TRBJ2-7; d_call: -; clone_size: medium-sized; v_call: TRBV30; cdr3_nt: TGTGCCTGGAGTCCACAGATCTACGAGCAGTACTTC; cdr3_aa: CAWSPQIYEQYF
j_call: TRBJ2-2; d_call: -; clone_size: few; v_call: TRBV6-1; cdr3_nt: TGTGCCAGCAAAAGGGACCCGGGCACCGGGGAGCTGTTTTTT; cdr3_aa: CASKRDPGTGELFF
j_call: TRBJ2-7; d_call: -; clone_size: few; v_call: TRBV28; cdr3_nt: TGTGCCAGCAGTTTTTCCGCCCAGCAGTACTTC; cdr3_aa: CASSFSAQQYF
j_call: TRBJ2-7; d_call: TRBD2; clone_size: -; v_call: TRBV27; cdr3_nt: TGTGCCAGCAGTCCGGGACTAGCGGTTTCCTACGAGCAGTACTTC; cdr3_aa: CASSPGLAVSYEQYF
j_call: TRBJ1-1; d_call: -; clone_size: few; v_call: TRBV20-1; cdr3_nt: TGCAGTGCTATCGACCCGCTGACGGTGAACACTGAAGCTTTCTTT; cdr3_aa: CSAIDPLTVNTEAFF
j_call: TRBJ1-5; d_call: -; clone_size: -; v_call: TRBV19; cdr3_nt: TGTGCCAGTAGTCCGCGACCTTCATATAGCAATCAGCCCCAGCATTTT; cdr3_aa: CASSPRPSYSNQPQHF
j_call: TRBJ1-2; d_call: -; clone_size: -; v_call: TRBV30; cdr3_nt: TGTGCCTGGAGTGCCCGGGGCGTAAGCTACACCTTC; cdr3_aa: CAWSARGVSYTF
j_call: TRBJ2-7; d_call: -; clone_size: -; v_call: TRBV9; cdr3_nt: TGTGCCAGCAGCGTACGGGACGGAAAGACCTACGAGCAGTACTTC; cdr3_aa: CASSVRDGKTYEQYF
j_call: TRBJ2-1; d_call: -; clone_size: -; v_call: TRBV11-1; cdr3_nt: TGTGCCAGCAGCGCCCTAAATCGGGCGGGGCCCTCCCTTGAGCAGTTCTTC; cdr3_aa: CASSALNRAGPSLEQFF
j_call: TRBJ2-7; d_call: -; clone_size: few; v_call: TRBV18; cdr3_nt: TGTGCCAGCTCACCACCTAGCTCCTACGAGCAGTACTTC; cdr3_aa: CASSPPSSYEQYF
j_call: TRBJ2-7; d_call: -; clone_size: few; v_call: TRBV19; cdr3_nt: TGTGCCAGTATCTCTGGACGCTACGAGCAGTACTTC; cdr3_aa: CASISGRYEQYF
j_call: TRBJ2-3; d_call: TRBD1; clone_size: -; v_call: TRBV9; cdr3_nt: TGTGCCAGCAGCGCCTACGGACAGGGTAGCACAGATACGCAGTATTTT; cdr3_aa: CASSAYGQGSTDTQYF
j_call: TRBJ1-1; d_call: -; clone_size: medium-sized; v_call: TRBV11-1; cdr3_nt: TGTGCCAGCAGCTCGGAGGAGGCAGGTTCGTGGGCTGAAGCTTTCTTT; cdr3_aa: CASSSEEAGSWAEAFF
j_call: TRBJ1-5; d_call: -; clone_size: many; v_call: TRBV5-1; cdr3_nt: TGCGCCAGCAGGCTTGGGAGCAATCAGCCCCAGCATTTT; cdr3_aa: CASRLGSNQPQHF
j_call: TRBJ1-6; d_call: -; clone_size: many; v_call: TRBV7-9; cdr3_nt: TGTGCCAGCAGCCAAAGCGCAGGTGGAGATTCACCCCTCCACTTT; cdr3_aa: CASSQSAGGDSPLHF
j_call: TRBJ2-7; d_call: -; clone_size: -; v_call: TRBV2; cdr3_nt: TGTGCCAGCAGGTGGGAGGCGCCGGGGGTGTACTTC; cdr3_aa: CASRWEAPGVYF
j_call: TRBJ1-1; d_call: -; clone_size: many; v_call: TRBV25-1; cdr3_nt: TGTGCCAGCAGTGAATCCTCCGGGGGGGGTACTGAAGCTTTCTTT; cdr3_aa: CASSESSGGGTEAFF
j_call: TRBJ2-1; d_call: -; clone_size: medium-sized; v_call: TRBV7-2; cdr3_nt: TGTGCCAGCAGGATGGCCGGGAGTGGGAATGAGCAGTTCTTC; cdr3_aa: CASRMAGSGNEQFF
j_call: TRBJ1-3; d_call: -; clone_size: -; v_call: TRBV9; cdr3_nt: TGTGCCAGCAGCGTGGGGGGAGGAAGTGGAAACACCATATATTTT; cdr3_aa: CASSVGGGSGNTIYF
j_call: TRBJ2-1; d_call: -; clone_size: once; v_call: TRBV20-1; cdr3_nt: TGCAGTGCCCGGGGTACTAGGGACAATGAGCAGTTCTTC; cdr3_aa: CSARGTRDNEQFF
j_call: TRBJ2-7; d_call: TRBD1; clone_size: -; v_call: TRBV20-1; cdr3_nt: TGCAGTGCTAGAGACCCGGGACAGGGATTCTCCTACGAGCAGTACTTC; cdr3_aa: CSARDPGQGFSYEQYF
j_call: TRBJ1-5; d_call: -; clone_size: few; v_call: TRBV28; cdr3_nt: TGTGCCAGCAGTTTGGAGAGGCCCAATCAGCCCCAGCATTTT; cdr3_aa: CASSLERPNQPQHF
j_call: TRBJ1-1; d_call: -; clone_size: -; v_call: TRBV18; cdr3_nt: TGTGCCAGCTCCCAACTGCCGAACACTGAAGCTTTCTTT; cdr3_aa: CASSQLPNTEAFF
j_call: TRBJ2-7; d_call: TRBD1; clone_size: once; v_call: TRBV11-2; cdr3_nt: TGTGCCAGCAGCAAAGCCGACAGGGCCTACGAGCAGTACTTC; cdr3_aa: CASSKADRAYEQYF
j_call: TRBJ1-4; d_call: -; clone_size: -; v_call: TRBV30; cdr3_nt: TGTGCCGGCTCAGGGAAGGGCCTGTTTTTT; cdr3_aa: CAGSGKGLFF
j_call: TRBJ2-7; d_call: -; clone_size: medium-sized; v_call: TRBV6-5; cdr3_nt: TGTGCCAGCAGTTACACTATACAGGGTTATCCCTACGAGCAGTACTTC; cdr3_aa: CASSYTIQGYPYEQYF
j_call: TRBJ2-7; d_call: TRBD1; clone_size: few; v_call: TRBV6-1; cdr3_nt: TGTGCCAGCAGTAAATCACAGGGACAGTTATACGAGCAGTACTTC; cdr3_aa: CASSKSQGQLYEQYF
j_call: TRBJ1-1; d_call: TRBD1; clone_size: many; v_call: TRBV18; cdr3_nt: TGTGCCAGCTCACCAAGGACAGGGGGCTGGACTGAAGCTTTCTTT; cdr3_aa: CASSPRTGGWTEAFF
j_call: TRBJ1-1; d_call: TRBD1; clone_size: once; v_call: TRBV7-2; cdr3_nt: TGTGCCAGCAGCGTTCGGGACAGCATGAACACTGAAGCTTTCTTT; cdr3_aa: CASSVRDSMNTEAFF
j_call: TRBJ2-3; d_call: -; clone_size: -; v_call: TRBV7-9; cdr3_nt: TGTGCCAGCGGGTCCTTTGTCGGCACAGATACGCAGTATTTT; cdr3_aa: CASGSFVGTDTQYF
j_call: TRBJ1-2; d_call: TRBD1; clone_size: -; v_call: TRBV20-1; cdr3_nt: TGCAGTGACAGAGGACAGGGGCCCTATGGCTACACCTTC; cdr3_aa: CSDRGQGPYGYTF
j_call: TRBJ2-2; d_call: -; clone_size: many; v_call: TRBV3-1; cdr3_nt: TGTGCCAGCGCTTACGCCGGGGAGCTGTTTTTT; cdr3_aa: CASAYAGELFF
j_call: TRBJ2-1; d_call: -; clone_size: -; v_call: TRBV11-2; cdr3_nt: TGTGCCAGCAGCTTAGACTTACTGGACAATGAGCAGTTCTTC; cdr3_aa: CASSLDLLDNEQFF
j_call: TRBJ1-1; d_call: -; clone_size: many; v_call: TRBV7-6; cdr3_nt: TGTGCCAGCAGCTTACAGATGAACACTGAAGCTTTCTTT; cdr3_aa: CASSLQMNTEAFF
j_call: TRBJ1-2; d_call: -; clone_size: -; v_call: TRBV5-1; cdr3_nt: TGCGCCAGCAGCTTGGGGGCAGGGGAGGACTATGGCTACACCTTC; cdr3_aa: CASSLGAGEDYGYTF
j_call: TRBJ1-1; d_call: TRBD1; clone_size: -; v_call: TRBV6-5; cdr3_nt: TGTGCCAGCAGTTACGACAGGGTCACTGAAGCTTTCTTT; cdr3_aa: CASSYDRVTEAFF
j_call: TRBJ1-1; d_call: -; clone_size: -; v_call: TRBV5-1; cdr3_nt: TGCGCCAGCAGCAGATCCGGGGGCGCATTGAACACTGAAGCTTTCTTT; cdr3_aa: CASSRSGGALNTEAFF
j_call: TRBJ2-5; d_call: -; clone_size: -; v_call: TRBV20-1; cdr3_nt: TGCAGTGCTAGACAGGCAAGGGGGCAAGAGACCCAGTACTTC; cdr3_aa: CSARQARGQETQYF
j_call: TRBJ1-5; d_call: -; clone_size: medium-sized; v_call: TRBV20-1; cdr3_nt: TGCAGTGCTAGAGGAGGGGGAGTTCAACAGCCCCAGCATTTT; cdr3_aa: CSARGGGVQQPQHF
j_call: TRBJ1-1; d_call: -; clone_size: -; v_call: TRBV20-1; cdr3_nt: TGCAGTGCTAGTGGGGGCCCAAACACTGAAGCTTTCTTT; cdr3_aa: CSASGGPNTEAFF
j_call: TRBJ2-2; d_call: -; clone_size: many; v_call: TRBV5-6; cdr3_nt: TGTGCCAGCACCACCCTAGGGGCCGGGGAGCTGTTTTTT; cdr3_aa: CASTTLGAGELFF
j_call: TRBJ1-2; d_call: TRBD1; clone_size: -; v_call: TRBV7-2; cdr3_nt: TGTGCGAGCAGCCCCGACAGGGCGGAAGGCTACACCTTC; cdr3_aa: CASSPDRAEGYTF